The clone carrying this T cell receptor (beta chain) was picked up one time. This record belongs to a study of technical replicates of blood from several donors. TCRdb keeps only in-frame clones here, not all; method: immunoSEQ multiplex PCR. The sample yields fewer than 13,000 clones, about 95% seen once. Sequenced: PBMCs. The sequence was obtained from a human donor in good health.

CDR3 region: CASSLGGLNTEAFF. CDR3 coding DNA: TGCGCCAGCAGCTTGGGAGGATTGAACACTGAAGCTTTCTTT. The rearrangement joins TRBV5-1 to TRBJ1-1; unclear D gene. The germline V gene encodes CDR1 SGHRS and CDR2 YFSETQ. CDR3 length equals 14 residues. V lost 0 bases, J lost 0 bases, and 6 bases lay in between. Based on the CDR3 plus reference TRBV5-1 and TRBJ1-1, the full variable domain is KAGVTQTPRYLIKTRGQQVTLSCSPISGHRSVSWYQQTPGQGLQFLFEYFSETQRNKGNFPGRFSGRQFSNSRSEMNVSTLELGDSALYLCASSLGGLNTEAFFGQGTRLTVV.